The 24 T cell receptor beta chains below were found in one sample sequenced in a study of tumor and adjacent non-tumor tissue in lung cancer. No cell sorting was done before RNA was extracted from the tissue. Three rounds of nested PCR, following a modified ARM-PCR protocol, produced the TCRbeta library. Each CDR3 protein is one row after TCRdb ran MiXCR on the multiplex PCR reads. The sample has about 200,000 distinct CDR3 sequences, approximately 74% seen once. Sequencing was performed on lung tumor tissue. These receptors all come from a man in his 60s with non-small cell lung cancer.

The chain joins TRBV20-1 to TRBJ1-1, with unresolved D. The CDR3 extends over 13 amino acids. V shed 3 bases and J shed 3 bases, with 11 bases lying between them. Germline CDR1 is DFQATT and CDR2 is SNEGSKA (reference sequence). Here the CDR3 reads CSASLQTHTEAFF. CDR3 bases: TGCAGTGCTAGTTTACAGACACACACTGAAGCTTTCTTT.

There are a few counts of this clonotype. The CDR3 sequence is CAGSGSLNSPLHF. For the CDR3, the DNA is TGTGCCGGCTCCGGGTCCTTGAATTCACCCCTCCACTTT. The gene calls are TRBV19 and TRBJ1-6; no reliable D call. The CDR3 consists of 13 residues. Germline-derived CDR1 and CDR2 are LNHDA and SQIVND (reference sequence). V was shortened by 11 bases and J by 7 bases, with 15 bases between the two germline ends.

To note about this clonotype: Mismatch with germline at one junction end may stem from a read error. V gene TRBV10-1 combines with J gene TRBJ2-7; TRBD1 matches 9 bases. The CDR3 is 15 residues long. Germline CDR1 reads WNHNN; CDR2 reads SYGVQD (reference sequence). For the CDR3, the DNA is TGCGCCAGCAGCGAAATCGGGACAGGGTTTCGCGAGCAGTATTTC. It codes for CASSEIGTGFREQYF.

A few counts support this clonotype. The chain recombines TRBV12-3 or TRBV12-4 with TRBJ2-3; tentative D call: TRBD2 (5 bases). The CDR3 is 15 residues long. Trimming shortened V by 3 bases and J by 0 bases, and 10 bases separated the two germline ends. CDR3 DNA: TGTGCCAGCAGTTTCAGTAGCGTTAGCACAGATACGCAGTATTTT. Encoded protein: CASSFSSVSTDTQYF.

This clonotype has just a few counts. In DNA, the CDR3 is TGTGCGATGGGACTGGGGGAGACCCAGTACTTC. Its translation is CAMGLGETQYF. This rearrangement joins TRBV7-8 to TRBJ2-5, with D possibly being TRBD2 (6 bases). The CDR3 is made up of 11 amino acids. Germline CDR1 SGHVS, CDR2 FQNEAQ. Variable domain in full (rest from reference TRBV7-8 and TRBJ2-5): GAGVSQSPRYKVAKRGQDVALRCDPISGHVSLFWYQQALGQGPEFLTYFQNEAQLDKSGLPSDRFFAERPEGSVSTLKIQRTQQEDSAVYLCAMGLGETQYFGPGTRLLVL.

A few counts support this clonotype. This rearrangement joins TRBV6-2 or TRBV6-3 to TRBJ2-6, with TRBD1 matching over 7 bases. J was trimmed by 0 bases and V by 2 bases; bases with no gene match: 7. The V gene's germline CDR1 is MNHEY and CDR2 SVGEGT. The CDR3 has 18 amino acids. The CDR3 loop is CASSYAAGGYSGANVLTF. CDR3 in DNA: TGTGCCAGCAGTTACGCGGCAGGGGGTTACTCTGGGGCCAACGTCCTGACTTTC.

This rearrangement joins TRBV11-2 to TRBJ1-1, with 9 positions matching TRBD1. The J segment lost 4 bases and the V segment lost 5 bases, leaving 5 bases of the junction unmatched. CDR3 length: 14 amino acids. Germline V gene lookup returns CDR1 SGHAT and CDR2 FQNNGV. CDR3: CASSLLDRGTEAFF. Written as DNA, the CDR3 is TGTGCCAGCAGCCTTTTGGACAGGGGCACTGAAGCTTTCTTT.

The rearrangement joins TRBV20-1 to TRBJ1-5; possibly TRBD1 for D (5 bases). V lost 4 bases and J lost 7, with 23 bases in between. Germline V gene lookup returns CDR1 DFQATT and CDR2 SNEGSKA (reference sequence). The CDR3 spans 16 residues. CDR3 nucleotide sequence: TGCAGTGCTACCTGGGGAGATGGGGGAGGGAAACAGCCCCAGCATTTT. Protein: CSATWGDGGGKQPQHF.

As for this clonotype: Since the CDR3 does not end with the conserved phenylalanine or tryptophan, this likely comes from a read error. This rearrangement joins TRBV7-8 to TRBJ2-1, with TRBD1 identical over 7 bases. This CDR3 is 15 amino acids long. J gave up 2 bases and V 5 bases, and 6 bases lay outside the gene matches. CDR1 is SGHVS and CDR2 is FQNEAQ in the germline V gene. CDR3 protein: CASSPGTVTYNEQFL. The CDR3 bases are TGTGCCAGCAGCCCCGGGACAGTCACCTACAATGAGCAGTTCTTA.

A word on this clonotype: This may stem from a read error, because a much larger clone lies one nucleotide away. The rearrangement uses TRBV5-1 and TRBJ2-7, with 8 nucleotides matching TRBD2. Germline V gene lookup returns CDR1 SGHRS and CDR2 YFSETQ. V lost 2 bases and J lost 1; bases outside the gene matches: 11. The CDR3 length is 17 residues. This CDR3 is CASSFPSGGPLSYEQYF. As DNA, the CDR3 is TGCGCCAGCAGCTTTCCCAGCGGGGGCCCCCTTTCCTACGAGCAGTACTTC.

About this clonotype: A much larger clone differs by one base, so this may be a read error. No conserved phenylalanine or tryptophan ends this CDR3, so it is likely a read error. The chain couples TRBV20-1 to TRBJ2-1; 7 nucleotides align to TRBD2. This CDR3 comprises 14 residues. From germline, CDR1 is DFQATT and CDR2 SNEGSKA (reference sequence). Trimming removed 2 bases from V and 5 bases from J; junction bases left unmatched: 6. Written as DNA, the CDR3 is TGCAGTGCTAGATCCCGGGACTACCACAATGAGCAGTTCTTA. Amino acids: CSARSRDYHNEQFL.

Details on this clonotype: The junction and the germline gene differ at one end; a read error may be behind it. The chain recombines TRBV11-3 with TRBJ2-5; TRBD2 agrees at 7 bases. The CDR3 has 16 amino acids. CDR1 is SGHNT and CDR2 is YENEEA in the germline V gene. CDR3 nucleotide sequence: TGTACCAGCAGCTTGTCGACGGGGGGTGGAGGAGAGACCCTGTACTTC. It codes for CTSSLSTGGGGETLYF.

The chain carries TRBV7-2 and TRBJ1-4; 8 bases are shared with TRBD1. V dropped 8 bases and J dropped 8; count of bases not matched to a gene: 7. This CDR3 comprises 13 residues. CDR1 and CDR2 (germline): SGHTA, FQGNSA. DNA for the CDR3: TGTGCCAGCTCCCGGGACAGGACGGAAAAACTGTTTTTT. It codes for CASSRDRTEKLFF.

As for this clonotype: Relative to the germline gene, one junction end is altered; a read error may explain this. The chain couples TRBV20-1 to TRBJ2-3, with TRBD2 matching over 8 bases. This CDR3 is built from 13 residues. CDR1 is DFQATT, CDR2 SNEGSKA, per germline (reference sequence). The CDR3, as DNA: TGCAGTGCCTTAGCGGGATCCACAGATACACAGTATTTT. Residues: CSALAGSTDTQYF.

Note on this clonotype: This may be a read error, as it is one base from a much larger clone. It is likely a read error, because the conserved phenylalanine at the end of the CDR3 is missing. This chain uses TRBV12-3 or TRBV12-4 with TRBJ1-1; no clear D. V lost 1 base, J lost 1 base, and 7 bases lay in between. The CDR3 runs 14 residues. CDR3 nucleotide sequence: TGTGCCAGCAGTTTAGAGTGGAAGAACACTGAAGCTTTCATT. It codes for CASSLEWKNTEAFI.

This clonotype has only one observation. The chain uses TRBV20-1 and TRBJ2-1, with 8 bases fitting TRBD1. The CDR3 is 14 residues long. Germline V lookup: CDR1 DFQATT, CDR2 SNEGSKA (reference sequence). The J segment lost 8 bases and the V segment lost 6 bases, leaving 12 bases of the junction unmatched. The CDR3 loop reads CSASRAGGLDEQFF. CDR3 nucleotide sequence: TGCAGTGCCTCGAGGGCAGGGGGCTTGGATGAGCAGTTCTTC.

Of note for this clonotype: This may arise from a read error, as a much more abundant clone is one base away. The CDR3: CVSSARTGAGYGYTF. CDR3 coding DNA: TGTGTCAGCAGCGCCCGGACAGGGGCGGGCTATGGCTACACCTTC. This chain connects TRBV7-2 to TRBJ1-2; 9 positions match TRBD1. The CDR3 sequence is 15 residues long. Germline V gene sequence: CDR1 SGHTA, CDR2 FQGNSA.

This clonotype was seen repeatedly, ten times or more. The chain employs TRBV20-1 and TRBJ2-3; D perhaps matches TRBD2 (5 bases). Trimming stripped 1 base from V and 2 bases from J, with 16 bases between. Germline V gene lookup returns CDR1 DFQATT and CDR2 SNEGSKA (reference sequence). This CDR3 has 16 residues. The CDR3 coding sequence is TGCAGTGCTAGAGGAATTTCTAGCCACTACACAGATACGCAGTATTTT. Amino acids: CSARGISSHYTDTQYF.

This chain's CDR3 is CASSFFGFQETQYF. The CDR3 region has the DNA TGTGCCAGCAGCTTCTTTGGATTCCAAGAGACCCAGTACTTC. The V call is TRBV5-4, the J call TRBJ2-5; the D is unclear. CDR1 is SGHNT, CDR2 YYREEE, per germline (reference sequence). CDR3 length: 14 amino acids. The V end lost 2 bases, the J end lost 1 base, and 9 bases lay between the germline ends.

Remarks on this clonotype: A read error is possible here, since a much larger clone lies one base away. This CDR3 is CSVSRTSGMGDTQYF. CDR3 nucleotide sequence: TGCAGTGTTAGCCGGACTAGCGGGATGGGAGATACGCAGTATTTT. The V call is TRBV20-1, the J call TRBJ2-3, with TRBD2 identical over 12 bases. V lost 7 bases, J lost 5 bases, and 10 bases stayed unmatched. This CDR3 spans 15 amino acids. Germline assignment: CDR1 DFQATT and CDR2 SNEGSKA (reference sequence).

Concerning this clonotype: This could be a read error, since a much larger clone is one nucleotide away. The chain has TRBV11-1 and TRBJ2-5; D perhaps matches TRBD2 (5 bases). Germline values: CDR1 SGHAT, CDR2 FQDESV (reference sequence). The CDR3 consists of 14 residues. The CDR3 nucleotides are TGTGTCAGTCAACCGGTCACGGGAATTGGGGCCCAGTACTTC. It encodes CVSQPVTGIGAQYF.

The chain joins TRBV4-3 to TRBJ1-2; the D gene is possibly TRBD1 (6 bases). CDR3 length: 15 amino acids. Germline CDR1 is LGHNA and CDR2 is YSLEER. V lost 4 bases to trimming and J lost 8 bases, with 20 bases between them. The CDR3 DNA follows: TGCGCCAGCAGCCCAGATCTGGGGGGGGCGCGAGGCTACACCTTC. It is translated as CASSPDLGGARGYTF.

On this clonotype itself: A much larger clonotype is one base distant, so this may be a read error. V and J are TRBV29-1 and TRBJ1-1; 10 positions match TRBD1. This CDR3 has 14 residues. In germline, CDR1 is SQVTM, CDR2 ANQGSEA. The CDR3 reads CNVGGGQGYTEAFF. The CDR3 nucleotides are TGCAACGTTGGAGGGGGACAGGGGTACACTGAAGCTTTCTTT.

As DNA, the CDR3 is TGCAGTGCTAGAGATGATCGACAGGGTGATTCCTACGAGCAGTACTTC. Its translation: CSARDDRQGDSYEQYF. J is TRBJ2-7 and V is TRBV20-1, with TRBD1 matching over 7 bases. Trimming cost V 0 bases and J 1 base; bases outside gene matches: 9. The CDR3 spans 16 residues. Germline loops: CDR1 DFQATT, CDR2 SNEGSKA (reference sequence).